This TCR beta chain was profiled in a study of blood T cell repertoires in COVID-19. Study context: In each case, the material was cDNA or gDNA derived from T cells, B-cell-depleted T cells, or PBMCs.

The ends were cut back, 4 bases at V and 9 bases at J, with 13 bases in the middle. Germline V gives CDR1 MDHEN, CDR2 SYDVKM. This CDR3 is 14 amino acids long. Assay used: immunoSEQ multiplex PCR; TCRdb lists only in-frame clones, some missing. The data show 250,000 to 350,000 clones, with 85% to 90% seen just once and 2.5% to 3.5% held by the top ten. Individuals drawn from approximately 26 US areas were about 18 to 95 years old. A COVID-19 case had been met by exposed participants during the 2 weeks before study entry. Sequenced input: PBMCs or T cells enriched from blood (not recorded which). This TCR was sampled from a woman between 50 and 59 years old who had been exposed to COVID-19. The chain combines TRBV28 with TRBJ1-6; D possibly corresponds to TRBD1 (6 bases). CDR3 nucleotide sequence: TGTGCCAGCAGTTATGGGGGCCTGGTTTCACCCCTCCACTTT. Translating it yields CASSYGGLVSPLHF.